One T cell receptor beta chain is described in this entry. This clonotype has at least ten counts. This receptor's antigen is unknown. The record has no base qualities; no much larger clone is one base away. V drops 1 base and J drops 8 bases, leaving 6 bases in between. CDR1 LGHDT and CDR2 YNNKEL were looked up in the germline V gene (reference sequence). The CDR3 runs 12 amino acids, cysteine and phenylalanine included. The CDR3 DNA has 36 bases and is translated from base 1. This entry comes from a study of early T cells in non-severe SARS-CoV-2 infection (TCRdb year 2021). About the investigation overall: TCR sequencing used bulk RNA from unsorted whole blood, so alpha and beta chains could not be paired.

What the work shows at the level of the full study, not this receptor alone: VDJdb matching was skewed toward anti-spike CD8 responses and likely underestimated virus-specific expansions by missing private and CD4 specificities.

Libraries were made using 5' RACE. Sequenced on a NextSeq 500. In the TCR library protocol, unique molecular identifiers were attached to individual cDNA molecules to correct for PCR bias and sequencing error. Both TCR alpha and beta chains were sequenced, and tight co-correlation was observed between alpha and beta sequence abundances in each sample. From the authors' description of their analysis: Decombinator V4 was used to annotate the V gene, J gene and CDR3 of the TCR sequences. Expanded TCRs were defined as changing significantly between any two time points under a Poisson model with p below 0.0001. Abundances of TCRs were expressed as counts per million after normalisation to the total number of TCRs sequenced in each sample. TRAV1-2 paired with TRAJ12, TRAJ20 or TRAJ33 defined MAIT TCRs, while TRAV10 paired with TRAJ18 defined iNKT TCRs. A search of VDJdb, accessed on 1 November 2021, was run for TCRs annotated to CMV, EBV and SARS-CoV-2, with TCRs annotated for multiple antigens excluded. TCRdb passed the public sequencing reads through fastp at Q25 and MiXCR, retaining productive beta sequences. Rows are combined by CDR3 protein, so each entry shows the most common genes and DNA. It is TCRdb's table, rather than the study itself, that gives the V and J calls and clone size. A total of under 75,000 distinct CDR3 sequences appear in this sample, roughly 12% of them only once. Approximately 9.6% of the sample goes to the ten largest clones.

This was a case-control study nested in a cohort of healthcare workers in London, UK, who had nasopharyngeal swab PCR tests and blood samples taken every week. Between 23 and 31 March 2020, the week of the UK lockdown, healthcare workers were enrolled and then followed up weekly for as long as 16 weeks. This TCR was sampled from an adult who was a healthcare worker with PCR-confirmed SARS-CoV-2 infection or an uninfected control (not recorded which). The receptor chain draws on TRBV3-1 and TRBJ2-1; no D gene call is confident. Sequenced sample: whole blood. The CDR3 sequence is CASSQGAHEQFF. Read as DNA, the sequence is TGTGCCAGCAGCCAAGGGGCGCATGAGCAGTTCTTC.